Here is one TCR beta chain with its context. Antigen unknown. This likely comes from a read error, as the CDR3 has no conserved phenylalanine or tryptophan at its end. This sample is part of a study of regulatory T cells in long-lasting Graves disease. On the study more broadly: Those Graves' patients who were newly diagnosed had been on antithyroid drugs under 3 months. Study-wide results and limits: Researchers reported studying only peripheral blood, not thyroid tissue.

HTBI primers from iRepertoire and Arm-PCR of CDR3 regions yielded the TCR beta libraries. TCRdb analysed the multiplex PCR reads with MiXCR anew, one entry per CDR3 protein. The sample contains more than 300,000 distinct CDR3 sequences, roughly 17% of which appear only once. Sample time point: newly diagnosed GD, antithyroid drugs for less than 3 months. The TCR library was prepared using RNA isolated from PBMCs. The CDR3 has 13 residues. Germline V CDR1 and CDR2: ENHRY, SYGVKD. The data were also submitted as part of a second study, on T cells in Graves' hyperthyroidism and ophthalmopathy.

The rearrangement uses TRBV10-3 and TRBJ1-6; D is perhaps TRBD1 (5 bases). The sequence derives from a woman in her late teens or twenties with Graves disease. Sequenced material: peripheral blood mononuclear cells (PBMCs), taken at new diagnosis, from a patient treated with antithyroid drugs. CDR3 protein: CAICDPRDSPLHL. The CDR3, as DNA: TGTGCCATCTGTGACCCCAGGGATTCACCCCTCCACTTA.